A single sample gave rise to the 19 T cell receptor beta chains below, sequenced in a study of blood T cell repertoires in COVID-19. Data came from immunoSEQ multiplex PCR; TCRdb stores just in-frame clones and leaves some out. The table has fewer than 200,000 clones, approximately 84% seen once. Sequencing input: peripheral blood. The receptors originated from a man aged 40-49 years who had recovered from COVID-19.

This clone was picked up one time. V gene TRBV5-1 combines with J gene TRBJ2-2; D is uncertain. The CDR3 consists of 15 residues. Germline CDR1 SGHRS, CDR2 YFSETQ. Trimming cost V 0 bases and J 4 bases, with 10 bases left between them. CDR3 protein: CASSLGSTGTGELFF. The CDR3 nucleotides read TGCGCCAGCAGCTTGGGGTCCACGGGCACCGGGGAGCTGTTTTTT. The full variable domain, completed using reference TRBV5-1 and TRBJ2-2, is KAGVTQTPRYLIKTRGQQVTLSCSPISGHRSVSWYQQTPGQGLQFLFEYFSETQRNKGNFPGRFSGRQFSNSRSEMNVSTLELGDSALYLCASSLGSTGTGELFFGEGSRLTVL.

This chain links TRBV4-3 with TRBJ1-2; D remains ambiguous. V lost 4 bases, J lost 2 bases, and 14 bases lay in between. The CDR3 has 15 amino acids. Germline V gives CDR1 LGHNA, CDR2 YSLEER. The CDR3: CASSPGQATNYGYTF. In DNA, the CDR3 is TGCGCCAGCAGCCCCGGCCAGGCGACCAACTATGGCTACACCTTC.

A word on this clone: In the same sample, other DNA sequences code for this CDR3. The chain is built from TRBV4-3 and TRBJ2-6, with D possibly being TRBD2 (5 bases). The CDR3 is 14 amino acids. The germline V gene encodes CDR1 LGHNA and CDR2 YSLEER. Between the trimmed V and J ends, which lost 1 base and 4 bases, there was a span of 5 bases. CDR3 DNA: TGCGCCAGCAGCCAAGGAGGGGGGGCCAACGTCCTGACTTTC. It encodes CASSQGGGANVLTF.

The chain recombines TRBV4-1 with TRBJ2-5; 7 bases are a match to TRBD1. V shed 0 bases, J shed 7 bases, and the junction held 8 bases outside the gene matches. The CDR3 spans 15 residues. CDR1 and CDR2 (germline): MGHRA, YSYEKL. The CDR3 spells CASSQEWTGSGTQYF. The CDR3 DNA reads TGCGCCAGCAGCCAAGAATGGACAGGCTCAGGGACCCAGTACTTC.

This chain connects TRBV6-6 to TRBJ1-5, with a tentative D call TRBD1 (6 bases). There are 13 residues in the CDR3. V was trimmed by 8 bases and J by 7 bases, leaving 15 bases between them. The germline V gene has CDR1 MNHNY and CDR2 SVGAGI (reference sequence). CDR3 loop: CASSNRDGQPQHF. CDR3 sequence (DNA): TGTGCCAGCTCTAACAGGGACGGACAGCCCCAGCATTTT.

This clone was observed a handful of times. V usage is TRBV6-6 and J usage is TRBJ2-7; 7 positions agree with TRBD2. The trim removed 7 bases at V and 6 bases at J, leaving 6 bases unmatched. This CDR3 contains 12 residues. CDR1 is MNHNY, CDR2 SVGAGI, per germline (reference sequence). CDR3 amino acids: CASNLSGAEQYF. In nucleotides, the CDR3 is TGTGCCAGCAATCTAAGCGGGGCCGAGCAGTACTTC.

The V and J genes are TRBV7-9 and TRBJ2-1, with D possibly being TRBD1 (5 bases). Trimming left V 5 bases short and J 3 bases short, with 20 bases between. Germline lookup yields CDR1 SEHNR and CDR2 FQNEAQ (reference sequence). CDR3 size: 17 residues. CDR3 sequence reads: CASSISGSPRGYNEQFF. The CDR3 nucleotides are TGTGCCAGCAGCATATCCGGATCCCCAAGGGGCTACAATGAGCAGTTCTTC.

V usage is TRBV29-1 and J usage is TRBJ2-7, with D possibly TRBD2 on 6 matching bases. CDR3 length equals 13 residues. With 4 bases removed from V and 0 bases from J, the gap between germline ends came to 10 bases. The germline V gene encodes CDR1 SQVTM and CDR2 ANQGSEA. The CDR3 region has the DNA TGCAGCGTTGCCCGGGAGATCTCCTACGAGCAGTACTTC. Protein product: CSVAREISYEQYF.

The rearrangement links TRBV6-4 to TRBJ1-5; no clear D gene. CDR1 is MRHNA and CDR2 is SNTAGT in the germline V gene. V was clipped by 7 bases and J by 0 bases, with 16 bases between them. The CDR3 consists of 16 residues. The CDR3 loop reads CASIYPGINSNQPQHF. In DNA form, the CDR3 reads TGTGCCAGCATTTATCCCGGGATCAATAGCAATCAGCCCCAGCATTTT.

CDR3 coding DNA: TGCAGCGTTGAGGGACTAGCGCGAGAGGGCGGTGGGGATACGCAGTATTTT. It is translated as CSVEGLAREGGGDTQYF. The chain recombines TRBV29-1 with TRBJ2-3; TRBD2 matches 10 bases. V lost 3 bases, J lost 6 bases, and 15 bases stayed unmatched. CDR1 and CDR2 from the germline V gene are SQVTM and ANQGSEA. The CDR3 contains 17 residues.

For the CDR3, the DNA is TGTGCCAGCTCCCGCTTAGCGCGGAGCACAGATACGCAGTATTTT. This gives the protein CASSRLARSTDTQYF. V and J are TRBV3-1 (or the pseudogene TRBV3-2) and TRBJ2-3; TRBD2 is a possible D gene (5 bases). Trimming left V 8 bases short and J 0 bases short, with 15 bases between. Looked up from germline, CDR1 is LGHDT and CDR2 is YNNKEL (reference sequence). The CDR3 spans 15 residues.

The chain combines TRBV24-1 with TRBJ2-5; D is undetermined. The CDR3 extends over 15 amino acids. Germline CDR1 KGHDR, CDR2 SFDVKD. V shed 3 bases and J shed 1 base, with 11 bases lying between them. The CDR3 loop is CATSDHGAGQETQYF. CDR3 bases: TGTGCCACCAGTGATCACGGCGCAGGCCAAGAGACCCAGTACTTC.

The J gene is TRBJ1-6, the V gene TRBV28; possible D gene TRBD1, 6 bases. Trimming cost V 4 bases and J 6 bases, with 10 bases left between them. The CDR3 consists of 14 residues. Looked up from germline, CDR1 is MDHEN and CDR2 is SYDVKM. The CDR3 DNA follows: TGTGCCAGCAGTTCCGGACAGATTAATTCACCCCTCCACTTT. Its translation: CASSSGQINSPLHF.

CDR3 amino acids: CASCWTPRGDYNEQFF. The CDR3 DNA reads TGTGCCAGCTGTTGGACCCCCAGGGGGGACTACAATGAGCAGTTCTTC. The chain recombines TRBV6-5 with TRBJ2-1; the D gene is possibly TRBD1 (7 bases). In germline, CDR1 is MNHEY, CDR2 SVGAGI. The CDR3 loop spans 16 amino acids. Trimming cost V 8 bases and J 3 bases, with 20 bases left between them.

The J gene is TRBJ2-5, the V gene TRBV29-1, with TRBD1 matching 7 bases. The trim removed 6 bases at V and 2 bases at J, leaving 6 bases unmatched. The CDR3 spans 13 residues. Per the germline V gene, CDR1 is SQVTM and CDR2 is ANQGSEA. CDR3 protein: CSVRGRVQETQYF. CDR3 DNA: TGCAGCGTGAGGGGGCGCGTACAAGAGACCCAGTACTTC.

The chain recombines TRBV5-5 with TRBJ1-1, with 7 bases that match TRBD1. This CDR3 has 14 residues. V dropped 6 bases and J dropped 2; count of bases not matched to a gene: 7. Looked up from germline, CDR1 is SGHKS and CDR2 is YYEKEE (reference sequence). The CDR3 spells CASTQTGVNTEAFF. DNA of the CDR3: TGTGCCAGCACCCAAACAGGGGTCAACACTGAAGCTTTCTTT.

The count of this clone is one. The rearrangement uses TRBV23-1 and TRBJ2-1; D is possibly TRBD1 (6 bases). TRBV23-1 is annotated as an ORF whose role is uncertain. This CDR3 region has 15 residues. V was shortened by 3 bases and J by 6 bases, with 15 bases between the two germline ends. CDR3 DNA sequence: TGCGCCAGCAGTCACTTACCCACAGGGTTCAATGAGCAGTTCTTC. Translated, it gives CASSHLPTGFNEQFF.

This clone was detected once. The genes are TRBV9 and TRBJ2-5, with a possible D match to TRBD1 (7 bases). This CDR3 has 14 residues. Germline loops: CDR1 SGDLS, CDR2 YYNGEE. V was clipped by 3 bases and J by 4 bases, with 13 bases between them. CDR3: CASSAQGGRETQYF. The CDR3 region has the DNA TGTGCCAGCAGCGCCCAGGGGGGCAGAGAGACCCAGTACTTC.

Only a few counts were recorded for this clone. The identical CDR3 is also encoded by other nucleotide sequences in the sample. The chain carries TRBV4-2 and TRBJ1-2, with D perhaps matching TRBD1 (6 bases). The germline V and J ends were trimmed by 0 bases and 2 bases, with 7 bases remaining between them. Germline-derived CDR1 and CDR2 are LGHNA and YNFKEQ. The CDR3 contains 14 residues. The CDR3 DNA sequence: TGTGCCAGCAGCCAAGATGGACAGAACTATGGCTACACCTTC. Translation: CASSQDGQNYGYTF.